This TCR beta chain was identified in a study of shared clonotypes between healthy human individuals. For the study at large: A couple of female and a few male donors aged 18 to 49 were enrolled.

Replicate PCRs were loaded with 300 ng DNA from unsorted PBMC, 29,000 or so T cell genomes. Sequencing on ten immunoSEQ deep assay plates was performed for unsorted PBMC DNA. Per the authors' pipeline: ImmunoSEQ junction-only sequences lacked quality scores, so their filtering differed. Using immunoSEQ multiplex PCR, the repertoire was profiled, and TCRdb retains in-frame clones only, with some absent. The V and J calls and clone size are taken from that table; D and trimming were inferred from the DNA. Of 450,000 to 600,000 clones listed, 70% to 85% are singletons. In the case of this clone: Other DNA sequences within the sample encode an identical CDR3.

Trimming removed 2 bases at V and 4 bases at J, with 6 bases between. The CDR3 totals 13 residues. CDR1 is SGHVS and CDR2 is FNYEAQ in the germline V gene. This TCR derives from a woman in her 40s in good health. Some clones in this sample may be carry-over from other donors' samples. The V and J genes are TRBV7-6 and TRBJ1-5; D unresolved. Sequencing used PBMCs. The CDR3 DNA reads as TGTGCCAGCAGCTTATCCGATAATCAGCCCCAGCATTTT. Protein sequence: CASSLSDNQPQHF.